These 4 T cell receptor beta chains originate from one sample sequenced in a study of a mutant IDH1 vaccine in newly diagnosed glioma. TCRdb's copy holds only in-frame clones and misses some; the assay was immunoSEQ multiplex PCR. Among some 100,000 clones listed, 83% were seen once. Documented time point: baseline, week 1 (first vaccination visit). Sample treatment: pre-vaccination baseline after standard-of-care therapy. This material consisted of PBMCs, taken from a glioma patient treated with radiotherapy, temozolomide or both. These receptors were collected from a woman aged 45-60 years with glioma.

The J gene is TRBJ2-5, the V gene TRBV5-1; TRBD2 agrees at 7 bases. Germline CDR1 is SGHRS and CDR2 is YFSETQ. This CDR3 region has 17 residues. V shed 0 bases and J 1 base; nucleotides not matched to a gene: 9. This chain's CDR3 is CASSLAVAGDLQETQYF. The CDR3 DNA is TGCGCCAGCAGCTTGGCCGTGGCGGGGGACCTCCAAGAGACCCAGTACTTC.

The J gene is TRBJ2-7, the V gene TRBV28; 8 bases are a match to TRBD1. The CDR3 covers 14 residues. Germline V CDR1 and CDR2: MDHEN, SYDVKM. Trimming took 9 bases from V and 3 from J; bases not matched to a gene: 10. CDR3 region: CASRTAGQGYEQYF. The CDR3, as DNA: TGTGCCAGTAGAACCGCCGGACAGGGCTACGAGCAGTACTTC. Full variable domain (missing parts from reference TRBV28 and TRBJ2-7): DVKVTQSSRYLVKRTGEKVFLECVQDMDHENMFWYRQDPGLGLRLIYFSYDVKMKEKGDIPEGYSVSREKKERFSLILESASTNQTSMYLCASRTAGQGYEQYFGPGTRLTVT.

This clone was counted a few times. The V and J genes are TRBV7-6 and TRBJ1-4, with a possible D match to TRBD1 (5 bases). The V end was cut by 5 bases, the J end by 3 bases, with 13 bases between. The CDR3 loop spans 15 amino acids. The V gene's germline CDR1 is SGHVS and CDR2 FNYEAQ. In nucleotides, the CDR3 is TGTGCCAGCAGCCCCCGGACATCTCCTAATGAAAAACTGTTTTTT. Its translation: CASSPRTSPNEKLFF.

The chain employs TRBV5-4 and TRBJ1-1, with 9 bases aligning to TRBD1. Germline loops: CDR1 SGHNT, CDR2 YYREEE (reference sequence). The J segment lost 4 bases and the V segment lost 0 bases, leaving 1 base of the junction unmatched. CDR3 length equals 14 residues. The CDR3 nucleotides are TGTGCCAGCAGCTTGGGACAGGGGGGCACTGAAGCTTTCTTT. Its translation: CASSLGQGGTEAFF. The complete variable domain, with remaining parts taken from reference TRBV5-4 and TRBJ1-1, reads ETGVTQSPTHLIKTRGQQVTLRCSSQSGHNTVSWYQQALGQGPQFIFQYYREEENGRGNFPPRFSGLQFPNYSSELNVNALELDDSALYLCASSLGQGGTEAFFGQGTRLTVV.